Listed here are 17 T cell receptor beta chains from one sample, sequenced in a study of coeliac disease. Clones were sequenced by immunoSEQ multiplex PCR, and TCRdb holds only the in-frame ones, with some missing. The sample lists several thousand clones; around 60% were seen once. Sequencing was carried out using lamina propria lymphocytes from the gut. The receptors were gathered from a woman aged 55-70 years with active celiac disease.

The chain uses TRBV7-2 and TRBJ2-3, with D perhaps TRBD1 (7 bases). The CDR3 has 14 residues. Trimming pared 5 bases from V and 4 bases from J, leaving 13 bases between. CDR1 is SGHTA and CDR2 is FQGNSA in the germline V gene. CDR3 sequence reads: CASSPGGSADTQYF. The CDR3 nucleotides are TGTGCCAGCAGCCCAGGGGGGAGCGCAGATACGCAGTATTTT.

This clone was seen a handful of times. The rearrangement joins TRBV19 to TRBJ2-5; 9 bases line up with TRBD1. CDR3 length: 15 residues. Germline CDR1 and CDR2: LNHDA and SQIVND (reference sequence). The trim removed 2 bases at V and 3 bases at J, leaving 4 bases unmatched. CDR3 coding DNA: TGTGCCAGTAGTATAAGGGGACAGGGTAAAGAGACCCAGTACTTC. This sequence encodes CASSIRGQGKETQYF. The full variable domain, completed using reference TRBV19 and TRBJ2-5, is DGGITQSPKYLFRKEGQNVTLSCEQNLNHDAMYWYRQDPGQGLRLIYYSQIVNDFQKGDIAEGYSVSREKKESFPLTVTSAQKNPTAFYLCASSIRGQGKETQYFGPGTRLLVL.

This clone was counted a single time. V gene TRBV4-1 combines with J gene TRBJ2-2, with D possibly matching TRBD2 (5 bases). Trimming cost V 0 bases and J 2 bases, with 16 bases left between them. The germline gives CDR1 MGHRA, CDR2 YSYEKL. The CDR3 runs to 18 residues. The DNA of the CDR3 is TGCGCCAGCAGCCAAGAAGCGATCCACGGGGTCAACACCGGGGAGCTGTTTTTT. This translates into CASSQEAIHGVNTGELFF.

The DNA for the CDR3 is TGTGCCAGCAGCCCTCGGACACTCCTCTATGGCTACACCTTC. It specifies CASSPRTLLYGYTF. The chain combines TRBV9 with TRBJ1-2; perhaps TRBD1 as D (5 bases). The CDR3 sequence is 14 residues long. Trimming cost V 4 bases and J 4 bases, with 14 bases left between them. Germline lookup yields CDR1 SGDLS and CDR2 YYNGEE.

By sample fraction, this clone is medium-sized (0.01 to 0.1%). The chain employs TRBV19 and TRBJ2-7, with D possibly being TRBD1 (5 bases). Germline V gene lookup returns CDR1 LNHDA and CDR2 SQIVND (reference sequence). The length of the CDR3 is 15 residues. Trimming removed 1 base from V and 0 bases from J, with 10 bases in between. The CDR3 sequence: CASSIGGDSSYEQYF. In DNA, the CDR3 is TGTGCCAGTAGTATAGGGGGCGACAGCTCCTACGAGCAGTACTTC.

The chain combines TRBV6-1 with TRBJ1-3; D may be TRBD1 (6 bases). Germline CDR1 and CDR2: MNHNS and SASEGT. Deletions cut 6 bases from V and 7 bases from J, with 13 bases between. CDR3 size: 13 residues. CDR3 nucleotide sequence: TGTGCCAGCAGAGGGAGGGGGTCGAACACCATATATTTT. It yields the protein CASRGRGSNTIYF.

The chain recombines TRBV19 with TRBJ2-3; TRBD1 is a possible D gene (5 bases). In germline, CDR1 is LNHDA, CDR2 SQIVND (reference sequence). The CDR3 is 13 amino acids. V lost 4 bases and J lost 3, with 8 bases in between. In nucleotides, the CDR3 is TGTGCCAGTAGTAGGCAGGGAACAGATACGCAGTATTTT. This encodes CASSRQGTDTQYF.

The rearrangement links TRBV15 to TRBJ2-2, with D perhaps matching TRBD1 (5 bases). V was shortened by 1 base and J by 2 bases, with 8 bases between the two germline ends. The germline CDR1 and CDR2 sequences are LNHNV and YYDKDF (reference sequence). This CDR3 has 15 amino acids. CDR3 loop: CATSRGQRNTGELFF. In nucleotides, the CDR3 is TGTGCCACCAGCAGAGGACAGAGAAACACCGGGGAGCTGTTTTTT.

This clone was seen only a few times. The V call is TRBV7-3, the J call TRBJ2-1; a possible D gene is TRBD1 (6 bases). The CDR3 contains 16 residues. The V gene lost 1 base and the J gene lost 6 bases, with 16 bases spanning the gap. In germline, CDR1 is SGHTA, CDR2 FQGTGA. The CDR3 loop is CASSLNAGAGFNEQFF. The CDR3 DNA reads as TGTGCCAGCAGCTTAAATGCAGGGGCTGGATTCAATGAGCAGTTCTTC.

This chain uses TRBV6-5 with TRBJ1-4; a possible D gene is TRBD1 (5 bases). Trimming pared 0 bases from V and 8 bases from J, leaving 16 bases between. CDR3 size: 16 residues. Germline loops: CDR1 MNHEY, CDR2 SVGAGI. The chain's CDR3 is CASSYSNPGGGEKLFF. The CDR3 region has the DNA TGTGCCAGCAGTTACTCGAATCCGGGGGGGGGAGAAAAACTGTTTTTT.

This chain connects TRBV7-6 to TRBJ2-3; 11 bases line up with TRBD2. V was pared by 4 bases and J by 2 bases, with 8 bases of the junction left unmatched. CDR3 size: 17 residues. Germline loops: CDR1 SGHVS, CDR2 FNYEAQ. The CDR3 DNA sequence: TGTGCCAGCAGCTCCCAACTAGCGGGGGCCCTCACAGATACGCAGTATTTT. As protein: CASSSQLAGALTDTQYF.

The chain combines TRBV30 with TRBJ2-2; unclear D gene. The V gene lost 4 bases and the J gene lost 5 bases, with 11 bases spanning the gap. There are 13 residues in the CDR3. The germline gives CDR1 GTSNPN, CDR2 SVGIG (reference sequence). The CDR3 region is CAWTLTRTGELFF. The CDR3 DNA reads as TGTGCCTGGACATTAACCAGGACCGGGGAGCTGTTTTTT.

This chain uses TRBV28 with TRBJ1-1; TRBD1 might be the D (5 bases). The germline V gene has CDR1 MDHEN and CDR2 SYDVKM. V shed 7 bases and J shed 9 bases, with 18 bases lying between them. This CDR3 has 13 residues. Here the CDR3 DNA reads TGTGCCAGCACTAAGTTTGGGGCTTTCCAAGCTTTCTTT. Its protein product is CASTKFGAFQAFF. Using reference TRBV28 and TRBJ1-1 for the parts outside the CDR3, the full variable domain is DVKVTQSSRYLVKRTGEKVFLECVQDMDHENMFWYRQDPGLGLRLIYFSYDVKMKEKGDIPEGYSVSREKKERFSLILESASTNQTSMYLCASTKFGAFQAFFGQGTRLTVV.

This rearrangement joins TRBV11-2 to TRBJ2-5; the match to TRBD2 covers 11 bases. Unmatched junction bases numbered 4, after V lost 5 bases and J lost 2 bases. This CDR3 has 15 residues. CDR1 and CDR2 from the germline V gene are SGHAT and FQNNGV. The CDR3 DNA reads TGTGCCAGCAGCGTCGGGACTAGCGGTCAAGAGACCCAGTACTTC. Amino acid sequence: CASSVGTSGQETQYF.

This clone was counted between two and nine times. This chain uses TRBV7-2 with TRBJ2-1, with TRBD2 matching 11 bases. The V gene's germline CDR1 is SGHTA and CDR2 FQGNSA. The V gene end was trimmed by 3 bases and the J gene end by 1 base; junction bases not matched to a gene: 2. The CDR3 consists of 16 residues. The CDR3 nucleotides read TGTGCCAGCAGCTTCCCTAGCGGGGGGTCCTACAATGAGCAGTTCTTC. Its translation: CASSFPSGGSYNEQFF.

The V call is TRBV7-6, the J call TRBJ2-7, with D perhaps TRBD1 (6 bases). With 1 base removed from V and 7 bases from J, the gap between germline ends came to 17 bases. Germline-derived CDR1 and CDR2 are SGHVS and FNYEAQ. This CDR3 is 15 amino acids long. CDR3 sequence (DNA): TGTGCCAGCAGCTTAGGGCAGGGGACCTTAGGAGAGCAGTACTTC. Its protein product is CASSLGQGTLGEQYF.

This chain connects TRBV19 to TRBJ1-1; D remains unclear. Germline CDR1 is LNHDA and CDR2 is SQIVND (reference sequence). CDR3 size: 14 residues. Trimming shortened V by 1 base and J by 6 bases, and 12 bases separated the two germline ends. CDR3 coding DNA: TGTGCCAGTAGTATAGGCCCGGGGAGAGCTGAAGCTTTCTTT. It encodes CASSIGPGRAEAFF.